This T cell receptor (beta chain) stems from a study of blood T cell repertoires in COVID-19 (TCRdb year 2020). Regarding the study in general: Samples from collaborators originated in the United States, Italy and Spain and spanned both the acute and convalescent phases of COVID-19. A freely available public database, intended as a resource for researchers studying the immune response to SARS-CoV-2, is where the repertoires were released. A de-identified subject ID, COVID-19 status, age in years and sex were almost always included in the sample metadata. Where HLA class I and class II types were available, the types were taken from metadata supplied by the sample provider, not from assay-based typing. The prospective study material was composed of cDNA or gDNA derived from T cells, B-cell-depleted T cells, or PBMCs. Samples were obtained from the ongoing ImmuneRACE study (first 160 participants) and from 1,254 subjects provided by 6 global collaborators. Deeply sampled blood TCRbeta repertoires from subjects exposed to, actively infected with, or recovered from COVID-19 were included in the dataset.

Of note for this clone: Its antigen target is currently unknown. It has no much larger one-base neighbor in the sample; base qualities were not kept.

TCRbeta CDR3 regions were amplified from genomic DNA using the immunoSEQ Assay, a bias-controlled multiplex PCR. Concerning the study's data processing: Within the assay, amplification of reference gene primers was used to estimate how many nucleated cells each sample contained. Sequence reads were collapsed and filtered to measure the absolute abundance of every unique TCRbeta CDR3 rearrangement. For each sample, productive Simpson clonality was calculated as the square root of Simpson's diversity index across productive rearrangements. TCRdb stores this immuneACCESS table with in-frame sequences only. Part of the clones is absent; in the studies checked, under half of the shortfall reflects unresolved V genes, and no reason is known for the rest. V, J and clone size reflect that table, while D and trimming were determined from the DNA. Across this sample there are approximately 170,000 clones, with approximately 85% seen only once. 6.5% to 7.5% of the sample belongs to the ten largest clones.

What the authors observed across the whole study: Clinical and demographic metadata were provided uncurated, with the amount varying by source and participant.

In Seattle, one collaborating source enrolled patients while the infection was active and tracked those patients longitudinally over the course of disease. Collaborating institutions collected whole blood in K2EDTA tubes following their own protocols. For TCRbeta analysis, collaborators shipped samples as frozen whole blood, isolated PBMCs, or DNA extracted from either of those sample types. This TCR came from a man older than 75 with COVID-19, enrolled during active disease. Input material: peripheral blood.

At the DNA level, the sequence is TGTGCCAGCAGCTTGGGCGCGGGCTTAGATACGCAGTATTTT. It is translated as CASSLGAGLDTQYF. The receptor chain draws on TRBV7-2 and TRBJ2-3; the D region possibly corresponds to TRBD2 (5 bases align). The cysteine opens and the phenylalanine closes a CDR3 of 14 amino acids. Kept here is only the CDR3 DNA, which spans 42 bases and is read in frame from base 1. CDR1 is given as SGHTA and CDR2 as FQGNSA, both from the germline V gene. Trimming at the junction amounts to 3 bases on V and 5 bases on J, and the germline ends lie 12 bases apart.